This passage covers 21 T cell receptor beta chains from one sample sequenced in a study of T cells in localized non-small cell lung cancer. Sequencing used immunoSEQ multiplex PCR; TCRdb keeps in-frame clones, though not all of them. The sample holds 13,000 or so clones, about 28% seen once. The sample consisted of lung tumor tissue, taken before any cancer treatment. Receptors originate from a female donor older than 55 with stage I lung adenocarcinoma.

Ten or more counts support this clone. V and J are TRBV4-1 and TRBJ2-7; 7 nucleotides align to TRBD1. Germline assignment: CDR1 MGHRA and CDR2 YSYEKL. Trimming cost V 4 bases and J 2 bases; bases outside gene matches: 8. The CDR3 runs 15 residues. For the CDR3, the DNA is TGCGCCAGCAGCCTTTCTCTACAGGGGACCTACGAGCAGTACTTC. Translating gives CASSLSLQGTYEQYF.

This chain uses TRBV10-2 with TRBJ1-1; 8 bases align to TRBD1. The junction had 6 bases not matched to a gene; V was cut back by 8 bases and J by 4 bases. Germline values: CDR1 WSHSY, CDR2 SAAADI. There are 13 residues in the CDR3. CDR3 DNA sequence: TGCGCCAGCGGTGGACAGGGCGGCACTGAAGCTTTCTTT. Residues: CASGGQGGTEAFF.

The V call is TRBV29-1, the J call TRBJ1-2; D unresolved. CDR1 and CDR2 (germline): SQVTM, ANQGSEA. Trimming removed 7 bases at V and 4 bases at J, with 16 bases between. This CDR3 has 13 amino acids. This chain's CDR3 is CSAWTPRGYGYTF. The CDR3 bases are TGCAGCGCCTGGACGCCGCGGGGCTATGGCTACACCTTC.

This clone was found many times. The chain links TRBV11-3 to TRBJ2-2; D gene unclear. Germline CDR1 reads SGHNT; CDR2 reads YENEEA. The ends were cut back, 2 bases at V and 2 bases at J, with 9 bases in the middle. The CDR3 sequence is 15 residues long. The CDR3 DNA sequence: TGTGCCAGCAGCTTATTACTCTCTAACACCGGGGAGCTGTTTTTT. Encoded protein: CASSLLLSNTGELFF.

The chain has TRBV11-3 and TRBJ2-1, with 10 bases aligning to TRBD2. The V and J ends lost 7 bases and 0 bases, in that order; junction bases with no gene match: 9. Germline lookup yields CDR1 SGHNT and CDR2 YENEEA. The CDR3 is 17 amino acids. CDR3 DNA sequence: TGTGCCAGCACCCCAAGACTAGCGGGCAGCTCCTACAATGAGCAGTTCTTC. This sequence encodes CASTPRLAGSSYNEQFF.

V is TRBV6-8 and J is TRBJ2-7; 9 bases align to TRBD1. Germline V gives CDR1 MNHGY, CDR2 SAAAGT. The CDR3 has 14 amino acids. The V gene end was trimmed by 10 bases and the J gene end by 3 bases; junction bases not matched to a gene: 10. CDR3 DNA sequence: TGTGCCATCAATTCCGGGACAGGGATCTACGAGCAGTACTTC. It translates to CAINSGTGIYEQYF.

This clone came up a few times. This chain uses TRBV25-1 with TRBJ2-2; D not resolved. Germline V gives CDR1 MGHDK, CDR2 SYGVNS. The CDR3 has 13 amino acids. The V gene lost 1 base and the J gene lost 3 bases, with 3 bases spanning the gap. CDR3 in DNA: TGTGCCAGCAGTGAATTCTACACCGGGGAGCTGTTTTTT. As protein: CASSEFYTGELFF.

The chain couples TRBV6-8 to TRBJ1-5, with 9 nucleotides matching TRBD1. The CDR3 loop spans 17 amino acids. V lost 4 bases and J lost 0; bases outside the gene matches: 7. CDR1 and CDR2 from the germline V gene are MNHGY and SAAAGT. Here the CDR3 reads CASSFLTGGSSNQPQHF. DNA for the CDR3: TGTGCCAGCAGTTTCCTTACAGGGGGCAGTAGCAATCAGCCCCAGCATTTT.

This clone was seen at least ten times. The sample holds other DNA sequences that translate to the same CDR3. V gene TRBV11-3 combines with J gene TRBJ1-3; D might be TRBD1 (5 bases). Germline CDR1 reads SGHNT; CDR2 reads YENEEA. V was shortened by 1 base and J by 1 base, with 11 bases between the two germline ends. The CDR3 length is 16 residues. CDR3 amino acids: CASSLGTGVSGNTIYF. The CDR3 DNA sequence: TGTGCCAGCAGCTTAGGTACAGGCGTTTCTGGAAACACCATATATTTT.

There are a few counts of this clone. J is TRBJ1-6 and V is TRBV30; D perhaps matches TRBD1 (5 bases). This CDR3 has 13 residues. Germline V gene lookup returns CDR1 GTSNPN and CDR2 SVGIG (reference sequence). Trimming removed 0 bases from V and 13 bases from J, with 13 bases in between. The DNA of the CDR3 is TGTGCCTGGAGTGTACCCGCAGGGAGCCCCCTCCACTTT. Protein: CAWSVPAGSPLHF.

This clone is labeled as large. Germline is not matched at one junction end, which may reflect a read error. The rearrangement joins TRBV11-3 to TRBJ2-2, with 9 bases matching TRBD1. This CDR3 is built from 15 residues. Germline CDR1 SGHNT, CDR2 YENEEA. The CDR3 nucleotides read TGTGCTAGCAGCCCCGGGACAGGGATTGCCGGGGAGCTGTTTTTT. The encoded protein is CASSPGTGIAGELFF.

The chain couples TRBV5-1 to TRBJ1-3; no clear D. With 4 bases removed from V and 10 bases from J, the gap between germline ends came to 18 bases. The CDR3 has 14 residues. Germline V gene lookup returns CDR1 SGHRS and CDR2 YFSETQ. Here the CDR3 reads CASSRDGRTETIYF. CDR3 nucleotides: TGCGCCAGCAGCCGGGATGGACGGACCGAGACCATATATTTT. Full variable domain (rest looked up from reference TRBV5-1 and TRBJ1-3): KAGVTQTPRYLIKTRGQQVTLSCSPISGHRSVSWYQQTPGQGLQFLFEYFSETQRNKGNFPGRFSGRQFSNSRSEMNVSTLELGDSALYLCASSRDGRTETIYFGEGSWLTVV.

V gene TRBV5-1 combines with J gene TRBJ2-2; TRBD1 agrees at 7 bases. CDR1 is SGHRS, CDR2 YFSETQ, per germline. The length of the CDR3 is 15 residues. The trim removed 5 bases at V and 0 bases at J, leaving 4 bases unmatched. The CDR3 DNA reads TGCGCCAGCAGTCGTGACAGGGCGAACACCGGGGAGCTGTTTTTT. Its protein product is CASSRDRANTGELFF.

The rearrangement uses TRBV29-1 and TRBJ1-2; 9 bases are a match to TRBD1. This CDR3 comprises 12 residues. Germline values: CDR1 SQVTM, CDR2 ANQGSEA. Germline trimming cut 7 bases from V and 3 bases from J; bases unmatched to any gene: 3. CDR3 DNA: TGCAGCGGGGGACAGGGCGACTATGGCTACACCTTC. As protein: CSGGQGDYGYTF.

The genes are TRBV6-8 and TRBJ2-4, with TRBD2 matching over 7 bases. Germline CDR1 MNHGY, CDR2 SAAAGT. V lost 0 bases, J lost 15 bases, and 14 bases stayed unmatched. This CDR3 is 15 amino acids long. The CDR3 nucleotides are TGTGCCAGCAGTTACTCGCGGACAAGGGAGGGAGTAAGGTACTTC. Its translation: CASSYSRTREGVRYF.

This clone has a handful of counts. The chain links TRBV6-8 to TRBJ2-7, with TRBD1 matching over 11 bases. The ends lost 10 bases at V and 4 bases at J; junction bases unmatched: 6. This CDR3 comprises 13 residues. From germline, CDR1 is MNHGY and CDR2 SAAAGT. The CDR3 is CAIGQGAWYEQYF. CDR3 coding DNA: TGTGCCATCGGACAGGGGGCTTGGTACGAGCAGTACTTC.

This chain uses TRBV6-8 with TRBJ1-1, with a tentative D call TRBD1 (6 bases). Germline V gives CDR1 MNHGY, CDR2 SAAAGT. With 2 bases removed from V and 0 bases from J, the gap between germline ends came to 13 bases. The CDR3 is 16 residues long. The CDR3 region has the DNA TGTGCCAGCAGTTACGCATTTCAGGGGATGAACACTGAAGCTTTCTTT. Residues: CASSYAFQGMNTEAFF.

Only a few counts were recorded for this clone. The chain combines TRBV11-3 with TRBJ2-1; 9 bases align to TRBD2. V lost 5 bases, J lost 0 bases, and 11 bases stayed unmatched. The CDR3 extends over 18 amino acids. Germline CDR1 is SGHNT and CDR2 is YENEEA. In DNA form, the CDR3 reads TGTGCCAGCAGCACCTCTAGCGGGGAGATCCCCTCCTACAATGAGCAGTTCTTC. This translates into CASSTSSGEIPSYNEQFF.

The chain joins TRBV11-3 to TRBJ2-3, with D possibly matching TRBD2 (6 bases). Trimming cost V 5 bases and J 0 bases, with 12 bases left between them. Germline loops: CDR1 SGHNT, CDR2 YENEEA. This CDR3 has 15 residues. The CDR3 DNA follows: TGTGCCAGCAGCGCGACCGGGACTAGCACAGATACGCAGTATTTT. Translation gives CASSATGTSTDTQYF.

Points on this clone: At one of its ends the junction is not consistent with the germline gene, which may arise from a read error. The gene calls are TRBV30 and TRBJ2-6, with TRBD2 matching 12 bases. This CDR3 region has 20 residues. CDR1 is GTSNPN, CDR2 SVGIG, per germline (reference sequence). In DNA, the CDR3 is TGTGCCTGGAAGCGCCCACTACTAGCGGGGGGACCCTCTGGGGCCAATGTCCTGACTTTC. Residues: CAWKRPLLAGGPSGANVLTF.

The V call is TRBV10-2, the J call TRBJ1-4; D is ambiguous. The CDR3 totals 12 residues. V was cut by 10 bases and J by 7 bases, with 13 bases left in between. Germline V gives CDR1 WSHSY, CDR2 SAAADI. The CDR3 is CATTEVGEKLFF. CDR3 DNA sequence: TGCGCCACAACGGAGGTTGGTGAAAAACTGTTTTTT.